This T cell receptor beta chain was documented in a study of blood T cell repertoires in COVID-19. Study as a whole: Samples representing acute and convalescent COVID-19 were sourced from the United States, Italy and Spain.

This clone has just one count. Under the authors' procedure: Counts of nucleated cells, estimated from reference gene primer amplification, were obtained. This table comes from immunoSEQ multiplex PCR, and its TCRdb copy is limited to in-frame clones, with some not included. The DNA was the basis for D and trimming; V, J and clone size are from that table. The data hold about 230,000 clones, with approximately 84% observed a single time. The germline V gene encodes CDR1 SGHRS and CDR2 YFSETQ. Between the trimmed V and J ends, which lost 4 bases and 0 bases, there was a span of 9 bases. This CDR3 comprises 14 residues.

The receptor's source is a woman of 80 years or more with acute or convalescent COVID-19. The sequenced material came from peripheral blood. The rearrangement joins TRBV5-1 to TRBJ2-3; possibly TRBD2 for D (6 bases). CDR3 sequence: CASSLGTSTDTQYF. The DNA of the CDR3 is TGCGCCAGCAGCCTCGGGACTAGCACAGATACGCAGTATTTT.